This TCR beta chain was identified during a study of T cell repertoires in cytomegalovirus infection. Study background: Matching HLA type, along with CMV infection, was indicated by public TCR beta signatures. Study results and limitations: Dominating the ex vivo response were TCR beta clonotypes that were CMV-specific and HLA-C-restricted. Totalled public TCR beta family frequency picked out people who carried CMV plus the relevant HLA.

The V and J ends lost 4 bases and 4 bases respectively, with 5 bases between them. The length of the CDR3 is 11 residues. Germline V gene lookup returns CDR1 SQVTM and CDR2 ANQGSEA. Of note for this clonotype: As yet, its antigen is unknown.

TCRdb called the reads again in MiXCR, with one record for every CDR3 protein. The sample yields 490,000 or so distinct CDR3 sequences, about 10% seen once. The chain joins TRBV29-1 to TRBJ2-1; no definite D call. This receptor was taken from a human donor in good health (CMV status not recorded). Some clones in this sample may be carry-over from other donors' samples. Sequencing was done on a sample of PBMCs. The DNA for the CDR3 is TGCAGCGTTGCGATTTACAATGAGCAGTTCTTC. It yields the protein CSVAIYNEQFF.